This TCR beta chain derives from a study of regulatory T cells in long-lasting Graves disease. The CDR3 sequence is 16 residues long. Trimming took 4 bases from V and 7 from J; bases not matched to a gene: 11. CDR1 is ENHRY, CDR2 SYGVKD, per germline. Remarks on this clonotype: As yet, its antigen is unknown.

According to the study, TCR beta libraries were built with iRepertoire HTBI primers and CDR3-region Arm-PCR. MiXCR, applied by TCRdb to the multiplex PCR reads, yields one record per CDR3 protein. This sample has more than 350,000 distinct CDR3 sequences; around 20% occur once, and the top ten carry more than 13%. The study, taken as a whole, reports: Persistent disease exhibited a predilection for TRBV28, TRBJ1-2 and TRBJ2-5.

The time point is: persistent/refractory GD, antithyroid drugs over 5 years with positive TRAb. RNA isolated from PBMCs was used to make the TCR library. Doctors identified Graves' disease using the American Thyroid Association guidelines. The chain links TRBV10-3 to TRBJ2-2, with 8 bases matching TRBD2. The receptor comes from a female donor with Graves disease. The sequencing here drew on peripheral blood mononuclear cells (PBMCs), taken when the disease was refractory, from a patient treated with antithyroid drugs. CDR3 amino acids: CAISGTGTRMGGELFF. In nucleotides, the CDR3 is TGTGCCATCAGTGGGACCGGGACTAGGATGGGCGGGGAGCTGTTTTTT.